One sample yielded the 32 T cell receptor beta chains listed below, sequenced in a study of shared clonotypes between healthy human individuals (dated by TCRdb to 2020 to 2022). CD8 naive samples were obtained by positive selection for CCR7 among CD45RO-negative cells, yielding a CD45RA+CCR7+ population from which TemRA cells were excluded. The library was made by the immunoSEQ multiplex PCR assay. TCRdb obtained this table from immuneACCESS and retained in-frame rearrangements with V and J assigned. These tables miss some clones; where compared with another copy, unresolved V genes account for less than half of the shortfall, and the remainder is unexplained. The sample yields some 2.1 million clones; roughly 93% were counted once. The top ten constitute 1.5% to 2% of the sample. The sequenced sample consisted of naive CD8+ T cells from PBMCs. Interpreted using the paper, the cell subset or site label stands for: CD45RA+CCR7+. These receptors all come from a man between 18 and 35 years old in good health. Some clones in this sample may be carry-over from other donors' samples.

This clone was counted a single time. The V and J genes are TRBV27 and TRBJ1-1; D perhaps matches TRBD1 (6 bases). Germline assignment: CDR1 MNHEY and CDR2 SMNVEV (reference sequence). The CDR3 extends over 16 amino acids. Trimming cost V 1 base and J 2 bases, with 14 bases left between them. The CDR3 sequence: CASSLFPRTANTEAFF. The CDR3 bases are TGTGCCAGCAGTTTATTTCCCCGGACAGCCAACACTGAAGCTTTCTTT.

The J gene is TRBJ2-2, the V gene TRBV5-1; D gene uncertain. Trimming cost V 0 bases and J 0 bases, with 12 bases left between them. CDR3 length: 17 amino acids. From germline, CDR1 is SGHRS and CDR2 YFSETQ. The CDR3 loop reads CASSLDFGHANTGELFF. CDR3 sequence (DNA): TGCGCCAGCAGCTTGGATTTCGGCCACGCGAACACCGGGGAGCTGTTTTTT.

Worth noting for this clone: The same CDR3 is also encoded by other DNA sequences in this sample. V gene TRBV6-5 combines with J gene TRBJ2-2; D is undetermined. The V gene lost 6 bases and the J gene lost 2 bases, with 4 bases spanning the gap. Per the germline V gene, CDR1 is MNHEY and CDR2 is SVGAGI. CDR3 length equals 12 residues. The CDR3 sequence: CASRVNTGELFF. The CDR3 DNA sequence: TGTGCCAGCAGGGTTAACACCGGGGAGCTGTTTTTT.

Concerning this clone: Other DNA sequences within the sample encode an identical CDR3. The genes are TRBV27 and TRBJ1-5; no firm D call. CDR1 MNHEY and CDR2 SMNVEV come from the germline V gene (reference sequence). The CDR3 length is 15 residues. Trimming left V 3 bases short and J 2 bases short, with 11 bases between. CDR3 coding DNA: TGTGCCAGCAGTTTGACCCCTGGGGGCAATCAGCCCCAGCATTTT. Its protein is CASSLTPGGNQPQHF.

This clone was recorded a few times. The CDR3 region has the DNA TGTGCCACCCCGGTGGGGACGTTGAACACTGAAGCTTTCTTT. Translating gives CATPVGTLNTEAFF. The V gene is TRBV2, the J gene TRBJ1-1; D perhaps matches TRBD1 (5 bases). Between the trimmed V and J ends, which lost 10 bases and 0 bases, there was a span of 15 bases. Germline CDR1 is SNHLY and CDR2 is FYNNEI. The CDR3 has 14 residues.

The chain recombines TRBV7-9 with TRBJ2-1; D possibly corresponds to TRBD2 (6 bases). The CDR3 covers 17 residues. V lost 5 bases and J lost 0, with 17 bases in between. Germline assignment: CDR1 SEHNR and CDR2 FQNEAQ (reference sequence). In nucleotides, the CDR3 is TGTGCCAGCAGCGCCGTTGGGGACTTCCCCTCCTACAATGAGCAGTTCTTC. This sequence encodes CASSAVGDFPSYNEQFF.

This clone was counted a single time. This rearrangement joins TRBV6-5 to TRBJ2-7; the match to TRBD2 covers 16 bases. Germline CDR1 and CDR2: MNHEY and SVGAGI. The J segment lost 5 bases and the V segment lost 10 bases, leaving 8 bases of the junction unmatched. CDR3 size: 15 residues. The CDR3 reads CATGLAGGLRDEQYF. The CDR3 nucleotides read TGTGCCACGGGACTAGCGGGAGGGCTCCGTGACGAGCAGTACTTC.

The chain joins TRBV9 to TRBJ2-7; the match to TRBD2 covers 8 bases. The CDR3 has 17 amino acids. Germline lookup yields CDR1 SGDLS and CDR2 YYNGEE. Trimming cost V 0 bases and J 4 bases; bases outside gene matches: 12. The CDR3 DNA follows: TGTGCCAGCAGCGTAGGGAGCCAATGGCGGGAGGAGTACGAGCAGTACTTC. Protein sequence: CASSVGSQWREEYEQYF.

V is TRBV27 and J is TRBJ2-3; D is tentatively TRBD1 or TRBD2 (5 bases each). The V end lost 2 bases, the J end lost 0 bases, and 12 bases lay between the germline ends. This CDR3 region has 16 residues. The germline V gene has CDR1 MNHEY and CDR2 SMNVEV (reference sequence). CDR3 loop: CASSLEGSYSTDTQYF. The CDR3 DNA reads TGTGCCAGCAGTTTAGAGGGGTCGTATAGCACAGATACGCAGTATTTT.

V usage is TRBV11-2 and J usage is TRBJ2-1; 9 positions match TRBD2. Germline V lookup: CDR1 SGHAT, CDR2 FQNNGV. Trimming took 5 bases from V and 4 from J; bases not matched to a gene: 18. This CDR3 region has 19 residues. CDR3 region: CASSPNANLRLAVYNEQFF. CDR3 DNA: TGTGCCAGCAGCCCTAACGCCAACTTGAGACTAGCGGTGTACAATGAGCAGTTCTTC.

This clone was seen a single time. The gene calls are TRBV7-9 and TRBJ2-1; D is unresolved. Trimming removed 1 base from V and 9 bases from J, with 10 bases in between. Germline lookup yields CDR1 SEHNR and CDR2 FQNEAQ (reference sequence). The CDR3 spans 13 residues. CDR3 sequence (DNA): TGTGCCAGCAGCTTAGGCGAGATGGTTGAGCAGTTCTTC. Protein sequence: CASSLGEMVEQFF.

J is TRBJ1-2 and V is TRBV5-1, with D possibly matching TRBD1 (6 bases). This CDR3 region has 13 residues. Per germline, CDR1 SGHRS and CDR2 YFSETQ. V was shortened by 1 base and J by 8 bases, with 12 bases between the two germline ends. CDR3 in DNA: TGCGCCAGCAGCTTGCTACAGGGAGGGGGCTACACCTTC. It yields the protein CASSLLQGGGYTF.

This chain connects TRBV7-9 to TRBJ2-7; the match to TRBD1 covers 9 bases. Germline loops: CDR1 SEHNR, CDR2 FQNEAQ (reference sequence). This CDR3 is built from 16 residues. V was clipped by 4 bases and J by 5 bases; unmatched bases: 12. CDR3 amino acids: CASSSRGDRAVHEQYF. CDR3 in DNA: TGTGCCAGCAGCTCCCGGGGGGACAGGGCGGTCCACGAGCAGTACTTC.

This rearrangement joins TRBV9 to TRBJ1-4; a weak D match, TRBD1 (5 bases). Looked up from germline, CDR1 is SGDLS and CDR2 is YYNGEE. The V gene lost 0 bases and the J gene lost 7 bases, with 16 bases spanning the gap. The CDR3 totals 16 residues. The DNA of the CDR3 is TGTGCCAGCAGCGTAGGTAGGGGTGGTTCGTCTGAAAAACTGTTTTTT. This gives the protein CASSVGRGGSSEKLFF.

On this clone: Within the sample, other DNA sequences also encode this same CDR3. The chain uses TRBV7-9 and TRBJ1-1; D not resolved. Trimming cost V 1 base and J 4 bases, with 7 bases left between them. Per the germline V gene, CDR1 is SEHNR and CDR2 is FQNEAQ (reference sequence). This CDR3 region has 13 residues. Here the CDR3 DNA reads TGTGCCAGCAGCTTAGGGGGAGCCACTGAAGCTTTCTTT. It encodes CASSLGGATEAFF.

The chain uses TRBV27 and TRBJ1-1; the D is unclear. V was cut by 3 bases and J by 6 bases, with 14 bases left in between. The germline CDR1 and CDR2 sequences are MNHEY and SMNVEV (reference sequence). This CDR3 is 14 amino acids long. The CDR3 DNA reads as TGTGCCAGCAGTTTGCTGCTCGCTTCGGCTGAAGCTTTCTTT. Its protein is CASSLLLASAEAFF.

The chain uses TRBV5-4 and TRBJ2-7; 10 bases align to TRBD2. Germline loops: CDR1 SGHNT, CDR2 YYREEE (reference sequence). The junction had 8 bases not matched to a gene; V was cut back by 0 bases and J by 2 bases. The CDR3 spans 17 residues. CDR3 residues: CASSLAPGLAYTYEQYF. The CDR3, as DNA: TGTGCCAGCAGCTTGGCCCCGGGACTAGCGTACACCTACGAGCAGTACTTC.

The rearrangement uses TRBV4-1 and TRBJ2-5; TRBD1 is a possible D gene (5 bases). From germline, CDR1 is MGHRA and CDR2 YSYEKL. Trimming removed 1 base from V and 5 bases from J, with 14 bases in between. The CDR3 loop spans 15 amino acids. The CDR3 region is CASSQGSGPWETQYF. CDR3 coding DNA: TGCGCCAGCAGCCAAGGCTCAGGGCCTTGGGAGACCCAGTACTTC.

This chain uses TRBV5-6 with TRBJ1-1; the D gene is possibly TRBD1 (5 bases). The CDR3 spans 14 residues. V was cut by 3 bases and J by 1 base, with 10 bases left in between. The germline V gene has CDR1 SGHDT and CDR2 YYEEEE. CDR3 sequence reads: CASSWDHTNTEAFF. The CDR3 bases are TGTGCCAGCAGCTGGGACCACACGAACACTGAAGCTTTCTTT.

The V call is TRBV4-1, the J call TRBJ2-2, with a possible D match to TRBD1 (6 bases). Germline CDR1 MGHRA, CDR2 YSYEKL. V gave up 4 bases and J gave up 4 bases, with 16 bases separating them. The CDR3 has 16 residues. CDR3 amino acids: CASSPAPDSSTGELFF. CDR3 DNA sequence: TGCGCCAGCAGCCCTGCACCGGACAGTTCCACCGGGGAGCTGTTTTTT.

The chain is built from TRBV18 and TRBJ1-5, with D possibly being TRBD1 (6 bases). The V gene lost 2 bases and the J gene lost 5 bases, with 31 bases spanning the gap. Germline V CDR1 and CDR2: KGHSH, LQKENI. The CDR3 covers 21 residues. The CDR3: CASSPIREAAGAPHADQPQHF. DNA for the CDR3: TGTGCCAGCTCACCAATTCGAGAGGCGGCAGGGGCCCCACATGCCGATCAGCCCCAGCATTTT.

V and J are TRBV6-5 and TRBJ2-7; D is unclear. CDR3 size: 13 residues. The V end was cut by 5 bases, the J end by 1 base, with 9 bases between. Germline CDR1 MNHEY, CDR2 SVGAGI. The CDR3 loop is CASSLSESYEQYF. CDR3 coding DNA: TGTGCCAGCAGTCTCAGTGAGTCCTACGAGCAGTACTTC.

This chain uses TRBV29-1 with TRBJ2-5; 9 bases fit TRBD2. V lost 7 bases to trimming and J lost 9 bases; unmatched junction nucleotides: 9. The CDR3 loop spans 12 amino acids. Germline CDR1 SQVTM, CDR2 ANQGSEA. The CDR3 DNA sequence: TGCAGCGCCCGAGGGAGCGGGAGGTCCCAGTACTTC. This codes for CSARGSGRSQYF.

The chain carries TRBV5-4 and TRBJ2-3; D perhaps matches TRBD2 (6 bases). V was clipped by 6 bases and J by 3 bases, with 8 bases between them. This CDR3 region has 12 residues. Per germline, CDR1 SGHNT and CDR2 YYREEE (reference sequence). The CDR3: CASIGGTDTQYF. CDR3 coding DNA: TGTGCCAGCATCGGGGGAACAGATACGCAGTATTTT.

This chain connects TRBV9 to TRBJ2-7; D is perhaps TRBD1 (6 bases). Germline V gives CDR1 SGDLS, CDR2 YYNGEE. This CDR3 contains 14 residues. Trimming took 4 bases from V and 2 from J, leaving 13 bases between them. DNA of the CDR3: TGTGCCAGCAGCCCCCTCGGACAGACCTACGAGCAGTACTTC. This codes for CASSPLGQTYEQYF.

For this clone: The same CDR3 also results from other DNA sequences found in this sample. The chain joins TRBV28 to TRBJ2-1, with 7 bases identical to TRBD2. The CDR3 loop spans 16 amino acids. V lost 6 bases and J lost 0; bases outside the gene matches: 8. The germline CDR1 and CDR2 sequences are MDHEN and SYDVKM. CDR3 DNA sequence: TGTGCCAGCAGCCTACTAGCGAGAAGCTCCTACAATGAGCAGTTCTTC. Translation: CASSLLARSSYNEQFF.

V and J are TRBV7-2 and TRBJ2-3; possibly TRBD1 or TRBD2 for D (5 bases each). Germline CDR1 and CDR2: SGHTA and FQGNSA. This CDR3 contains 16 residues. V was shortened by 5 bases and J by 3 bases, with 18 bases between the two germline ends. The CDR3 sequence is CASSPRDGGLTDTQYF. DNA for the CDR3: TGTGCCAGCAGCCCGAGGGACGGAGGTTTGACAGATACGCAGTATTTT.

The chain joins TRBV7-2 to TRBJ1-2; D possibly corresponds to TRBD1 (5 bases). V lost 4 bases to trimming and J lost 7 bases, with 7 bases between them. The CDR3 contains 11 residues. Looked up from germline, CDR1 is SGHTA and CDR2 is FQGNSA. CDR3 sequence (DNA): TGTGCCAGCAGCTCTGGGGGTGGCTACACCTTC. It codes for CASSSGGGYTF.

The chain recombines TRBV7-8 with TRBJ2-7, with 10 bases lining up with TRBD1. Per germline, CDR1 SGHVS and CDR2 FQNEAQ. CDR3 size: 15 residues. The V and J ends lost 5 bases and 7 bases, in that order; junction bases with no gene match: 11. CDR3 sequence: CASSPAGTGAREQYF. The CDR3 coding sequence is TGTGCCAGCAGCCCCGCCGGGACAGGGGCACGAGAGCAGTACTTC.

This chain uses TRBV5-1 with TRBJ2-7; no clear D. The CDR3 loop spans 11 amino acids. Germline loops: CDR1 SGHRS, CDR2 YFSETQ. V was trimmed by 6 bases and J by 0 bases, leaving 4 bases between them. The CDR3 reads CASKSSYEQYF. CDR3 nucleotide sequence: TGCGCCAGCAAGAGCTCCTACGAGCAGTACTTC.

The gene calls are TRBV19 and TRBJ2-2, with no clear D. Trimming removed 3 bases at V and 10 bases at J, with 9 bases between. Germline lookup yields CDR1 LNHDA and CDR2 SQIVND (reference sequence). The CDR3 sequence is 12 residues long. The CDR3: CASSIGSLELFF. The CDR3 nucleotides are TGTGCCAGTAGTATTGGATCTCTGGAGCTGTTTTTT. The full variable domain, completed using reference TRBV19 and TRBJ2-2, is DGGITQSPKYLFRKEGQNVTLSCEQNLNHDAMYWYRQDPGQGLRLIYYSQIVNDFQKGDIAEGYSVSREKKESFPLTVTSAQKNPTAFYLCASSIGSLELFFGEGSRLTVL.

The chain combines TRBV9 with TRBJ2-1; perhaps D is TRBD1 or TRBD2 (5 bases each). The CDR3 is 14 amino acids. V lost 3 bases and J 8 bases, leaving 15 bases between the germline ends. Per germline, CDR1 SGDLS and CDR2 YYNGEE. The CDR3 DNA follows: TGTGCCAGCAGCGACCGGGACGGACACCATGAGCAGTTCTTC. It translates to CASSDRDGHHEQFF.